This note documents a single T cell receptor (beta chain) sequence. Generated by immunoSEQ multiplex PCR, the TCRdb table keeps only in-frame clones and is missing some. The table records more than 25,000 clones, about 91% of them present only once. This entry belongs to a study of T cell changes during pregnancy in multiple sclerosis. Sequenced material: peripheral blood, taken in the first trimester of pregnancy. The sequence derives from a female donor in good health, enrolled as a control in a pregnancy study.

This CDR3 is CASLDRLSYEQYF. The CDR3 DNA follows: TGTGCCAGCTTGGACAGGCTCTCCTACGAGCAGTACTTC. The V gene is TRBV27, the J gene TRBJ2-7; 7 bases are a match to TRBD1. This CDR3 has 13 amino acids. With V trimmed by 8 bases and J by 0 bases, 4 bases remained unmatched. The germline V gene encodes CDR1 MNHEY and CDR2 SMNVEV (reference sequence).